What follows are 10 T cell receptor beta chains derived from one specimen sequenced in a study of blood T cells in healthy people across ages. Primers used in a second PCR of roughly 6 to 11 cycles were a sample-barcoded 5' primer and a J-beta primer mix. TCRdb reanalysed the 5' RACE reads using MiXCR and keeps one entry per CDR3 protein. The repertoire holds about 1.6 million distinct CDR3 sequences, with about 31% as singletons. What was sequenced was blood. The receptors originated from a woman aged 25 to 45 in good health.

The V gene is TRBV5-1, the J gene TRBJ2-7, with 8 bases identical to TRBD2. This CDR3 comprises 14 residues. CDR1 SGHRS and CDR2 YFSETQ come from the germline V gene. V trimming: 1 base; J trimming: 7 bases; junction bases outside the gene matches: 7. This chain's CDR3 is CASSLSGRPLEQYF. CDR3 nucleotides: TGCGCCAGCAGCTTGAGCGGGAGACCACTAGAGCAGTACTTC.

This clonotype was seen more than once but under ten times. This chain connects TRBV7-2 to TRBJ2-5, with D perhaps given as TRBD1 or TRBD2 (5 bases each). The V end was cut by 8 bases, the J end by 0 bases, with 10 bases between. This CDR3 has 13 residues. Germline V gene lookup returns CDR1 SGHTA and CDR2 FQGNSA. CDR3 nucleotides: TGTGCCAGCCGTGAGGGGAACCAAGAGACCCAGTACTTC. Its protein is CASREGNQETQYF.

About this clonotype itself: At one boundary the junction diverges from the germline segment, which might be a read error. CDR3 amino acids: CASSRVPGQGHSPLHF. Written as DNA, the CDR3 is TGTGCCAGTAGCCGAGTACCGGGACAGGGCCACTCACCCCTCCACTTT. V usage is TRBV3-1 and J usage is TRBJ1-6, with 9 bases lining up with TRBD1. CDR3 size: 16 residues. Germline V gene lookup returns CDR1 LGHDT and CDR2 YNNKEL (reference sequence).

The chain links TRBV28 to TRBJ2-3, with D unresolved. V lost 6 bases and J 6 bases, leaving 7 bases between the germline ends. In germline, CDR1 is MDHEN, CDR2 SYDVKM. This CDR3 has 11 residues. The CDR3 region has the DNA TGTGCCAGCAGCGATTGGGATACGCAGTATTTT. Translation gives CASSDWDTQYF.

The chain is built from TRBV7-2 and TRBJ2-3; D gene unclear. The ends were cut back, 4 bases at V and 2 bases at J, with 10 bases in the middle. The germline CDR1 and CDR2 sequences are SGHTA and FQGNSA. CDR3 length: 14 amino acids. CDR3 sequence reads: CASSCRTATDTQYF. CDR3 sequence (DNA): TGTGCCAGCAGCTGTAGAACAGCCACAGATACGCAGTATTTT.

The chain combines TRBV5-1 with TRBJ2-1; 9 bases are a match to TRBD1. The CDR3 is 15 residues long. From germline, CDR1 is SGHRS and CDR2 YFSETQ. Trimming cost V 3 bases and J 6 bases; bases outside gene matches: 7. The CDR3 reads CASSSQGAGANEQFF. The CDR3 DNA is TGCGCCAGCAGCTCACAGGGGGCAGGAGCCAATGAGCAGTTCTTC.

Details on this clonotype: A read error is possible here, since a much larger clone lies one base away. The chain carries TRBV6-5 and TRBJ1-2; TRBD1 is a possible D gene (6 bases). This CDR3 is 11 amino acids long. Germline loops: CDR1 MNHEY, CDR2 SVGAGI. Here the CDR3 DNA reads TGTGCCAGCAGTCAGGGGCTAGGCTGCACCTTC. Encoded protein: CASSQGLGCTF.

As concerns this clonotype: With a much larger clone just one base away, this may be a read error. This chain uses TRBV10-3 with TRBJ2-7; the D gene is possibly TRBD2 (5 bases). Germline loops: CDR1 ENHRY, CDR2 SYGVKD. The CDR3 totals 12 residues. The chain's CDR3 is CAIGEDSRTQYF. In DNA form, the CDR3 reads TGTGCCATCGGTGAGGACTCACGTACCCAGTACTTC.

The CDR3 here is CAIAGTGVGDTQYF. Written as DNA, the CDR3 is TGTGCCATAGCCGGGACAGGTGTCGGCGATACGCAGTATTTT. The chain uses TRBV10-3 and TRBJ2-3; TRBD1 matches at 8 bases. Germline V gene lookup returns CDR1 ENHRY and CDR2 SYGVKD. The CDR3 extends over 14 amino acids. V shed 9 bases and J 6 bases; nucleotides not matched to a gene: 11.

This chain uses TRBV12-3 or TRBV12-4 with TRBJ2-7; TRBD1 aligns across 8 bases. The CDR3 covers 13 residues. V was pared by 8 bases and J by 3 bases, with 6 bases of the junction left unmatched. For the CDR3, the DNA is TGTGCCAGCGGGAGGACAGGGAGCTACGAGCAGTACTTC. It codes for CASGRTGSYEQYF.